Below, 15 T cell receptor beta chains from the same sample are listed, as sequenced in a study of PD-L1 blockade in urothelial cancer. Described time point: peripheral blood 6 weeks after treatment start. Measured with immunoSEQ multiplex PCR; TCRdb has only the in-frame clones, and not every one. The table records about 90,000 clones, less than 85% of them present only once. Specimen: PBMCs, collected around atezolizumab (anti-PD-L1) treatment. The receptors here all came from a man between 65 and 85 years old with urothelial cancer.

The J gene is TRBJ1-6, the V gene TRBV6-1; D uncertain. Trimming left V 10 bases short and J 1 base short, with 11 bases between. The CDR3 is 14 residues long. Germline V CDR1 and CDR2: MNHNS, SASEGT. The CDR3 region has the DNA TGTGCCATCAAGGAGTATTCCTATAATTCACCCCTCCACTTT. It encodes CAIKEYSYNSPLHF.

The J gene is TRBJ2-7, the V gene TRBV30, with D perhaps matching TRBD1 (6 bases). The CDR3 sequence is 12 residues long. The V end was cut by 0 bases, the J end by 6 bases, with 9 bases between. Germline-derived CDR1 and CDR2 are GTSNPN and SVGIG (reference sequence). CDR3 nucleotide sequence: TGTGCCTGGAGTGTAGGGACACTCGAGCAGTACTTC. It codes for CAWSVGTLEQYF.

V gene TRBV5-1 combines with J gene TRBJ2-5; D remains unclear. This CDR3 is built from 14 residues. Trimming stripped 5 bases from V and 1 base from J, with 12 bases between. Germline values: CDR1 SGHRS, CDR2 YFSETQ. The CDR3 loop reads CASRPDTSQETQYF. The DNA of the CDR3 is TGCGCCAGCAGACCCGACACCTCCCAAGAGACCCAGTACTTC. The whole variable domain, filled in from reference TRBV5-1 and TRBJ2-5, reads KAGVTQTPRYLIKTRGQQVTLSCSPISGHRSVSWYQQTPGQGLQFLFEYFSETQRNKGNFPGRFSGRQFSNSRSEMNVSTLELGDSALYLCASRPDTSQETQYFGPGTRLLVL.

Only one count was recorded for this clone. The chain carries TRBV18 and TRBJ2-2; D might be TRBD1 (5 bases). In germline, CDR1 is KGHSH, CDR2 LQKENI. The CDR3 is 15 amino acids. Trimming removed 8 bases from V and 3 bases from J, with 16 bases in between. CDR3 nucleotides: TGTGCCAGCCGACAGAACCGGGCCGACACCGGGGAGCTGTTTTTT. Translation: CASRQNRADTGELFF.

The chain carries TRBV27 and TRBJ2-2; D gene uncertain. Germline V CDR1 and CDR2: MNHEY, SMNVEV (reference sequence). CDR3 size: 14 residues. Deletions cut 3 bases from V and 6 bases from J, with 11 bases between. CDR3: CASSLGSLAGELFF. In nucleotides, the CDR3 is TGTGCCAGCAGTTTGGGCAGTCTCGCCGGGGAGCTGTTTTTT.

This clone was observed at least ten times. The chain uses TRBV18 and TRBJ1-6; no clear D gene. The CDR3 contains 12 residues. V was pared by 3 bases and J by 6 bases, with 3 bases between. The germline V gene has CDR1 KGHSH and CDR2 LQKENI. Written as DNA, the CDR3 is TGTGCCAGCTCACCCAGTAATTCACCCCTCCACTTT. Translated: CASSPSNSPLHF.

This chain uses TRBV6-5 with TRBJ2-7, with D possibly being TRBD2 (6 bases). V was cut by 6 bases and J by 6 bases, with 18 bases left in between. The CDR3 runs to 14 residues. Per the germline V gene, CDR1 is MNHEY and CDR2 is SVGAGI. Here the CDR3 reads CASSQPGLPGEQYF. Here the CDR3 DNA reads TGTGCCAGCAGCCAACCGGGACTGCCCGGCGAGCAGTACTTC.

Only one count was recorded for this clone. The rearrangement joins TRBV2 to TRBJ2-7; D is possibly TRBD1 (6 bases). Germline values: CDR1 SNHLY, CDR2 FYNNEI. V gave up 6 bases and J gave up 1 base, with 10 bases separating them. This CDR3 is 13 amino acids long. The chain's CDR3 is CASRRDTSYEQYF. The CDR3 DNA sequence: TGTGCCAGCAGGAGGGACACGTCCTACGAGCAGTACTTC.

J is TRBJ2-4 and V is TRBV30; D uncertain. The germline CDR1 and CDR2 sequences are GTSNPN and SVGIG (reference sequence). V lost 1 base, J lost 6 bases, and 16 bases lay in between. This CDR3 comprises 15 residues. The CDR3 region has the DNA TGTGCCTGGAGTGGTCCCCCCTTGGCCTTAAACATTCAGTACTTC. Translation: CAWSGPPLALNIQYF.

The chain joins TRBV27 to TRBJ2-7, with 7 bases fitting TRBD2. Germline V gene sequence: CDR1 MNHEY, CDR2 SMNVEV (reference sequence). J lost 5 bases, V lost 5 bases, and 12 bases had no gene match. The CDR3 runs to 15 residues. The CDR3 DNA sequence: TGTGCCAGCAGTCCTTTGGGGGGGGGTGGTGACGAGCAGTACTTC. It translates to CASSPLGGGGDEQYF.

This clone appeared a few times. The J gene is TRBJ1-2, the V gene TRBV6-1; 7 nucleotides agree with TRBD1. J was trimmed by 4 bases and V by 4 bases; bases with no gene match: 6. Germline loops: CDR1 MNHNS, CDR2 SASEGT. The CDR3 contains 14 residues. The CDR3 protein is CASSAWTGAYGYTF. The DNA of the CDR3 is TGTGCCAGCAGTGCTTGGACAGGAGCCTATGGCTACACCTTC.

CDR3 protein: CASSRRDRAYEQYF. Here the CDR3 DNA reads TGTGCCAGCAGCCGACGGGACAGGGCCTACGAGCAGTACTTC. The genes are TRBV14 and TRBJ2-7, with TRBD1 matching over 9 bases. This CDR3 contains 14 residues. Germline-derived CDR1 and CDR2 are SGHDN and FVKESK. Unmatched junction bases numbered 3, after V lost 4 bases and J lost 2 bases.

The chain combines TRBV19 with TRBJ2-5; D may be TRBD2 (7 bases). CDR1 and CDR2 (germline): LNHDA, SQIVND (reference sequence). The V gene lost 10 bases and the J gene lost 5 bases, with 23 bases spanning the gap. CDR3 length: 15 amino acids. CDR3 amino acids: CATGEGGSPRETQYF. DNA of the CDR3: TGTGCCACTGGGGAGGGGGGGAGCCCCAGGGAGACCCAGTACTTC.

CDR3 protein: CASRRGTGAVNEQFF. The CDR3 region has the DNA TGTGCCAGCAGGAGGGGGACAGGGGCAGTAAATGAGCAGTTCTTC. The J gene is TRBJ2-1, the V gene TRBV6-1; 10 bases are shared with TRBD1. CDR1 and CDR2 (germline): MNHNS, SASEGT. The CDR3 extends over 15 amino acids. After removal of 6 bases from V and 7 bases from J, the junction contained 9 bases not matched to a gene.

The chain joins TRBV7-9 to TRBJ2-3; D is ambiguous. The CDR3 runs 14 residues. The V gene lost 3 bases and the J gene lost 0 bases, with 7 bases spanning the gap. Germline values: CDR1 SEHNR, CDR2 FQNEAQ (reference sequence). CDR3 sequence reads: CASSLSTSTDTQYF. CDR3 nucleotides: TGTGCCAGCAGCTTGTCGACTAGCACAGATACGCAGTATTTT.